A single sample gave rise to the 30 T cell receptor beta chains below, sequenced in a study of tumor and adjacent non-tumor tissue in lung cancer. RNA was extracted from bulk tissue without any cell sorting. TCRbeta libraries were built with three rounds of nested PCR, modified from ARM-PCR. One entry per CDR3 protein, called by TCRdb with MiXCR from the multiplex PCR reads. The table lists 200,000 to 250,000 distinct CDR3 sequences, 60% to 85% of them singletons. Sample: lung tumor tissue. These receptor sequences come from a man in his sixties with non-small cell lung cancer.

This clonotype was detected many times. The chain has TRBV4-3 and TRBJ1-1; weak D call: TRBD1 (6 bases). This CDR3 has 15 amino acids. Per germline, CDR1 LGHNA and CDR2 YSLEER. Trimming left V 1 base short and J 2 bases short, with 11 bases between. For the CDR3, the DNA is TGCGCCAGCAGCCAAGTCGGAGGGACAAACACTGAAGCTTTCTTT. Amino acid sequence: CASSQVGGTNTEAFF.

V gene TRBV20-1 combines with J gene TRBJ1-5; D might be TRBD1 (6 bases). The CDR3 sequence is 14 residues long. Trimming stripped 4 bases from V and 6 bases from J, with 16 bases between. Germline V gene data show CDR1 as DFQATT and CDR2 as SNEGSKA (reference sequence). The CDR3 coding sequence is TGCAGTGCTATAATTGATGGGGGCATTCAGCCCCAGCATTTT. It codes for CSAIIDGGIQPQHF.

On this clonotype itself: A much larger clone differs from this one at a single base, so this may be a read error. The chain has TRBV5-5 and TRBJ2-2; no clear D. The CDR3 runs 16 residues. V was cut by 4 bases and J by 1 base, with 14 bases left in between. The germline V gene has CDR1 SGHKS and CDR2 YYEKEE (reference sequence). The CDR3 loop is CASSPSVGGNTGELFF. Here the CDR3 DNA reads TGTGCCAGCAGCCCCTCAGTGGGCGGGAACACCGGGGAGCTGTTTTTT.

Comments on this clonotype: Mismatch with germline at one junction end may stem from a read error. The chain carries TRBV20-1 and TRBJ2-7; 7 bases fit TRBD2. The CDR3 has 15 amino acids. In germline, CDR1 is DFQATT, CDR2 SNEGSKA (reference sequence). DNA for the CDR3: TGCAGTGCTAGAGGGACAAGCGGGACGTACGACGAGCAATACTTC. Its translation is CSARGTSGTYDEQYF.

About this clonotype itself: A read error may explain this, as a much larger clone is one base away. The rearrangement uses TRBV6-5 and TRBJ1-6; 9 bases line up with TRBD1. The CDR3 sequence is 15 residues long. CDR1 is MNHEY and CDR2 is SVGAGI in the germline V gene. CDR3 bases: TGTGCCAGCAGTCGAGACCGGGACAGGGTCTCACCCCTCCGCTTT. Translating gives CASSRDRDRVSPLRF.

On this clonotype: This may be a read error, as it is one base from a much larger clone. The CDR3 region is CASRALAGGADTQYF. DNA for the CDR3: TGTGCCAGCAGGGCCCTAGCGGGAGGCGCAGATACGCAGTATTTT. The gene calls are TRBV11-2 and TRBJ2-3; TRBD2 matches at 11 bases. Trimming at V came to 6 bases and at J to 4 bases, leaving 6 bases not matched to a gene. CDR3 length: 15 residues. The germline V gene encodes CDR1 SGHAT and CDR2 FQNNGV.

To note about this clonotype: Relative to the germline gene, one junction end is altered; a read error may explain this. The J gene is TRBJ2-7, the V gene TRBV6-5; D is perhaps TRBD2 (6 bases). The CDR3 is 15 residues long. The germline V gene encodes CDR1 MNHEY and CDR2 SVGAGI. The chain's CDR3 is CVSSYSRAGSHEQYF. CDR3 nucleotide sequence: TGTGTCAGCAGTTACTCGAGGGCCGGGAGCCACGAGCAGTACTTC.

This clonotype was observed once. The missing conserved phenylalanine or tryptophan at the end of this CDR3 makes a read error likely. The gene calls are TRBV4-3 and TRBJ2-1, with 9 bases fitting TRBD2. From germline, CDR1 is LGHNA and CDR2 YSLEER. CDR3 length: 17 amino acids. The DNA of the CDR3 is TGCACCAGCAGCCAAGATCGGGCGGGGGGGTCCTACAATGAGCAGTTCTCC. This encodes CTSSQDRAGGSYNEQFS.

As regards this clonotype: A much larger clone lies one base from this, so it may be a read error. The conserved final phenylalanine or tryptophan is absent from the CDR3, which likely points to a read error. The chain is built from TRBV11-2 and TRBJ1-1; D is uncertain. CDR3 length: 15 residues. From germline, CDR1 is SGHAT and CDR2 FQNNGV. Trimming took 0 bases from V and 6 from J, leaving 14 bases between them. As DNA, the CDR3 is TGTGCCAGCAGCTTAGAAATGGTCTTTGAAGCTGAAGCTTTCTCT. This codes for CASSLEMVFEAEAFS.

The chain links TRBV6-6 to TRBJ2-7; D unresolved. The CDR3 has 11 residues. Germline V gene sequence: CDR1 MNHNY, CDR2 SVGAGI (reference sequence). The ends were cut back, 8 bases at V and 2 bases at J, with 7 bases in the middle. CDR3 sequence (DNA): TGTGCCAGCGGGGATGCCTACGAGCAGTACTTC. It encodes CASGDAYEQYF.

V gene TRBV4-1 combines with J gene TRBJ2-3; D is possibly TRBD2 (6 bases). From germline, CDR1 is MGHRA and CDR2 YSYEKL. V was cut by 5 bases and J by 3 bases, with 21 bases left in between. The CDR3 is 17 residues long. The CDR3 is CASSSLPPGTWTDTQYF. The CDR3 nucleotides are TGCGCCAGCAGCTCACTACCTCCGGGGACTTGGACAGATACGCAGTATTTT.

On this clonotype itself: One end of the junction is discordant with germline, which a read error may explain. J is TRBJ2-7 and V is TRBV11-2; no clear D gene. CDR1 is SGHAT and CDR2 is FQNNGV in the germline V gene. The CDR3 consists of 13 residues. CDR3: CAISLTPIYEQYF. The CDR3 DNA follows: TGTGCCATCAGCCTTACACCTATCTACGAGCAATACTTC.

The table lists this clonotype with a few counts. The chain couples TRBV4-1 to TRBJ2-5, with 10 bases lining up with TRBD2. The V gene end was trimmed by 4 bases and the J gene end by 9 bases; junction bases not matched to a gene: 14. The CDR3 is 16 residues long. Germline CDR1 reads MGHRA; CDR2 reads YSYEKL. The CDR3 DNA is TGCGCCAGCAGCCTAGCCGGGACTAGCGCCGGTTGGGCCCAGTACTTC. Its protein is CASSLAGTSAGWAQYF.

A word on this clonotype: A junction end diverges from the germline sequence, so it may reflect a read error. Here the CDR3 DNA reads TGTGCCAGCGGCTTAGGGTTCGTAGGCCGGCGAGAGCAGTTCTTC. Its protein product is CASGLGFVGRREQFF. The chain links TRBV11-2 to TRBJ2-1; D not certain. This CDR3 has 15 amino acids. Looked up from germline, CDR1 is SGHAT and CDR2 is FQNNGV.

J is TRBJ2-1 and V is TRBV13; 7 bases are shared with TRBD2. CDR1 is PRHDT, CDR2 FYEKMQ, per germline (reference sequence). The CDR3 is made up of 15 amino acids. Trimming removed 2 bases from V and 2 bases from J; junction bases left unmatched: 3. The CDR3 nucleotides read TGTGCCAGCAGCTTAATGAGCGGGACCTACAATGAGCAGTTCTTC. This codes for CASSLMSGTYNEQFF.

The chain carries TRBV29-1 and TRBJ1-3; D is unclear. Trimming left V 8 bases short and J 1 base short, with 9 bases between. Germline loops: CDR1 SQVTM, CDR2 ANQGSEA. The CDR3 consists of 12 residues. CDR3 DNA sequence: TGCAGCCTCGATGAGTCTGGAAACACCATATATTTT. This sequence encodes CSLDESGNTIYF.

As regards this clonotype: A read error may explain this, as a much larger clone is one base away. The V and J genes are TRBV6-5 and TRBJ2-5; a weak D match, TRBD1 (6 bases). CDR3 length: 17 residues. Germline values: CDR1 MNHEY, CDR2 SVGAGI. For the CDR3, the DNA is TGTGCCAGCAGTTACGGCGGTTTGAACAGGGACCAAAAGACCCAGTACTTC. Translating it yields CASSYGGLNRDQKTQYF.

This chain connects TRBV20-1 to TRBJ2-4, with 8 bases identical to TRBD1. The CDR3 is made up of 14 amino acids. The trim removed 3 bases at V and 5 bases at J, leaving 6 bases unmatched. Germline CDR1 DFQATT, CDR2 SNEGSKA (reference sequence). Here the CDR3 DNA reads TGCAGTGCTAGCCCCCAGGGGGCAGAAAACATTCAGTACTTC. Its translation: CSASPQGAENIQYF.

In its sample, this clonotype was seen once. The conserved final phenylalanine or tryptophan is absent from the CDR3, which likely points to a read error. This chain connects TRBV12-3 or TRBV12-4 to TRBJ1-4; weak D call: TRBD1 (5 bases). Trimming left V 9 bases short and J 7 bases short, with 15 bases between. The CDR3 is 13 amino acids. The CDR3, as DNA: TGTGCCAGTAGTGGGGGTTCGGGTGAAAAACTGTTTTAT. Translated: CASSGGSGEKLFY.

As regards this clonotype: A much larger clone lies a single base off, so this may be a read error. Because the CDR3 is missing its conserved closing phenylalanine or tryptophan, this is likely a read error. The gene calls are TRBV20-1 and TRBJ1-2; TRBD1 matches at 7 bases. With V trimmed by 3 bases and J by 6 bases, 7 bases remained unmatched. Germline CDR1 DFQATT, CDR2 SNEGSKA (reference sequence). The CDR3 extends over 13 amino acids. DNA of the CDR3: TGCAGTGCTAGGCGACAGGGAATAGATGGCTACACCTTG. This codes for CSARRQGIDGYTL.

Details on this clonotype: One end of the junction is discordant with germline, which a read error may explain. The J gene is TRBJ2-1, the V gene TRBV6-5; D ambiguous. The germline V gene has CDR1 MNHEY and CDR2 SVGAGI. The CDR3 length is 14 residues. Here the CDR3 DNA reads TGTGCCAGTAGTTATTCGGTCTCAGACAATGAGCAGTTCTTC. It codes for CASSYSVSDNEQFF.

The chain employs TRBV20-1 and TRBJ2-2; D is possibly TRBD1 (5 bases). V shed 4 bases and J shed 0 bases, with 6 bases lying between them. Germline assignment: CDR1 DFQATT and CDR2 SNEGSKA (reference sequence). The CDR3 covers 13 residues. The CDR3 sequence: CSATGTNTGELFF. The CDR3 DNA is TGCAGTGCTACAGGGACGAACACCGGGGAGCTGTTTTTT.

The chain combines TRBV6-5 with TRBJ2-6; D tentatively reads TRBD1 or TRBD2 (5 bases each). Germline values: CDR1 MNHEY, CDR2 SVGAGI. Trimming cost V 5 bases and J 4 bases, with 15 bases left between them. This CDR3 contains 16 residues. The DNA of the CDR3 is TGTGCCAGCAGTGATACCGGGACCGCGGGGGCCAACGTCCTGACTTTC. It codes for CASSDTGTAGANVLTF.

With respect to this clonotype: This could be a read error, since a much larger clone is one nucleotide away. The chain has TRBV20-1 and TRBJ1-4; D not certain. Germline V gives CDR1 DFQATT, CDR2 SNEGSKA (reference sequence). The CDR3 loop spans 15 amino acids. Trimming left V 6 bases short and J 0 bases short, with 14 bases between. CDR3 coding DNA: TGCAGTGCAAACGCAGTGGGCGCAACTAATGAAAAACTGTTTTTT. Its translation: CSANAVGATNEKLFF.

This clonotype was observed many times. The chain is built from TRBV20-1 and TRBJ1-5, with D possibly TRBD1 on 6 matching bases. V was clipped by 4 bases and J by 6 bases, with 10 bases between them. The CDR3 contains 12 residues. Germline V gives CDR1 DFQATT, CDR2 SNEGSKA (reference sequence). CDR3 nucleotides: TGCAGTGCTACTCAGGGGACTCAGCCCCAGCATTTT. Its translation is CSATQGTQPQHF.

As regards this clonotype: A read error is possible here, since a much larger clone lies one base away. This chain connects TRBV6-2 or TRBV6-3 to TRBJ2-3, with D possibly TRBD1 on 7 matching bases. Trimming stripped 4 bases from V and 5 bases from J, with 19 bases between. The CDR3 is 16 amino acids. CDR1 MNHEY and CDR2 SVGEGT come from the germline V gene. CDR3 amino acids: CASSSTWTGGGDTQYF. Here the CDR3 DNA reads TGTGCCAGCAGTTCGACCTGGACAGGAGGGGGAGATACGCAGTATTTT.

Notes on this clonotype: This may come from a read error, since a much larger clone is one base off. The rearrangement uses TRBV4-2 and TRBJ2-3; D remains ambiguous. The CDR3 totals 14 residues. Germline V CDR1 and CDR2: LGHNA, YNFKEQ. The CDR3: CASRQELAWDTQYF. DNA for the CDR3: TGTGCCAGCAGGCAAGAGTTAGCCTGGGATACGCAGTATTTT.

This clonotype came up many times. V is TRBV20-1 and J is TRBJ1-2; no firm D call. Per the germline V gene, CDR1 is DFQATT and CDR2 is SNEGSKA (reference sequence). The CDR3 is 12 amino acids. V gave up 2 bases and J gave up 1 base, with 5 bases separating them. CDR3 sequence: CSARINNYGYTF. CDR3 in DNA: TGCAGTGCTAGAATTAATAACTATGGCTACACCTTC.

With regard to this clonotype: A junction end diverges from the germline sequence, so it may reflect a read error. The chain links TRBV11-2 to TRBJ2-7; 7 nucleotides line up with TRBD1. Germline CDR1 reads SGHAT; CDR2 reads FQNNGV. The CDR3 length is 14 residues. The CDR3 region has the DNA TGTGCCAGCAGCTTAGAGTACAGGGGTTACGAGAAGTACTTC. This gives the protein CASSLEYRGYEKYF.

The rearrangement uses TRBV6-1 and TRBJ2-5; D is ambiguous. Per germline, CDR1 MNHNS and CDR2 SASEGT. The CDR3 is 13 residues long. The germline V and J ends were trimmed by 9 bases and 6 bases, with 17 bases remaining between them. CDR3: CARSRGLGKTQYF. The CDR3 DNA follows: TGTGCCAGATCTAGAGGCCTAGGGAAGACCCAGTACTTC.